This record concerns one T cell receptor beta chain sequence. Its antigen is as yet unknown. This specimen belongs to a study of cytomegalovirus exposure and HLA in healthy donors. Germline V gives CDR1 SNHLY, CDR2 FYNNEI. The CDR3 sequence is 14 residues long. Trimming removed 3 bases at V and 11 bases at J, with 16 bases between. PCR amplification relied on 60 Vbeta primers (plus 13 Jbeta primers). In the original analysis: Tens of millions of unique TCR beta chains, 9 million to 11 million shared, were counted in a later analysis. The repertoire was sequenced with immunoSEQ multiplex PCR; TCRdb's copy has only in-frame clones and lacks some. Clone size and the V and J calls come from that table; the DNA yielded D and trimming. The data contain more than 95,000 clones, around 72% of them singletons. Study-wide results and limits: TCR association rates varied by HLA locus in a later analysis, with DRB1 highest and HLA-C lowest. In vitro checks showed that three CMV-associated chains really do target CMV antigens.

The rearrangement links TRBV2 to TRBJ1-4; tentatively, D is TRBD1 (6 bases). The sample comprised PBMCs. The TCR originated in a male donor in good health and CMV-seronegative. The CDR3 here is CASSEGQGPEKLFF. CDR3 nucleotides: TGTGCCAGCAGTGAGGGTCAGGGGCCAGAGAAACTGTTTTTT.